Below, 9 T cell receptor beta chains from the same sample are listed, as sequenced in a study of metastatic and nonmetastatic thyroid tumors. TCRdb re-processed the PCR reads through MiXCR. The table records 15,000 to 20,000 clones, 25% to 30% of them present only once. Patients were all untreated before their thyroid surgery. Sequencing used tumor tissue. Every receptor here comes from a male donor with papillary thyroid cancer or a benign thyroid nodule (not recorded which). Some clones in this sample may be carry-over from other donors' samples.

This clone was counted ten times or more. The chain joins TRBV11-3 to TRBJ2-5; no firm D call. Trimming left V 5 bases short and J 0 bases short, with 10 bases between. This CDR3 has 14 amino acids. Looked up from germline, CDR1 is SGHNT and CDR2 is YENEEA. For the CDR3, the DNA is TGTGCCAGCAGCCTATTTCAGTACCAAGAGACCCAGTACTTC. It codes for CASSLFQYQETQYF.

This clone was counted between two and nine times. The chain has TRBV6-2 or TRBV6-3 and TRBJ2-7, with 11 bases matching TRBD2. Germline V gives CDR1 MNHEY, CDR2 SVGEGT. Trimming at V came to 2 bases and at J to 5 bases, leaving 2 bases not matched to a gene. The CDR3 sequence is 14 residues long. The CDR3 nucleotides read TGTGCCAGCAGTTACCCACTAGCGGGAGACGAGCAGTACTTC. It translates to CASSYPLAGDEQYF.

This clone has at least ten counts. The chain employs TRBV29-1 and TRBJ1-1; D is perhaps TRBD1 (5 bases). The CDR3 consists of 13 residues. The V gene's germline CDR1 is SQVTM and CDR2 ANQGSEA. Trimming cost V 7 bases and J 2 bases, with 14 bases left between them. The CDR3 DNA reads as TGCAGCGCCCTGACAGTGGAAAACACTGAAGCTTTCTTT. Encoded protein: CSALTVENTEAFF. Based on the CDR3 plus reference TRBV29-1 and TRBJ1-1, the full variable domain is SAVISQKPSRDICQRGTSLTIQCQVDSQVTMMFWYRQQPGQSLTLIATANQGSEATYESGFVIDKFPISRPNLTFSTLTVSNMSPEDSSIYLCSALTVENTEAFFGQGTRLTVV.

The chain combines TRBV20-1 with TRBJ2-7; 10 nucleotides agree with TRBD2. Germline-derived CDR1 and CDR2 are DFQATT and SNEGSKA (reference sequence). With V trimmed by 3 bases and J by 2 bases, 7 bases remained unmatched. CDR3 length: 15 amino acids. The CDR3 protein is CSASELAGWAYEQYF. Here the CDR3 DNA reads TGCAGTGCTAGCGAACTAGCGGGATGGGCCTACGAGCAGTACTTC.

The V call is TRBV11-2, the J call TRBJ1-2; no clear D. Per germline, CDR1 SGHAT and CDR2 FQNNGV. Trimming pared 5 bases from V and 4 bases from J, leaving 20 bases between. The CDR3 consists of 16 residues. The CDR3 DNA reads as TGTGCCAGCAGCCCCCGACCCTTAATAGCCAGCTATGGCTACACCTTC. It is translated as CASSPRPLIASYGYTF.

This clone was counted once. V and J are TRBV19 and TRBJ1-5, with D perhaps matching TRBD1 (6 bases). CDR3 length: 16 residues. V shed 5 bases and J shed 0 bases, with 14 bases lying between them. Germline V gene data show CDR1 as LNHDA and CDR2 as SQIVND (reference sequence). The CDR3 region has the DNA TGTGCCAGTAGTGTCCGGACAGTCTATAGCAATCAGCCCCAGCATTTT. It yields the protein CASSVRTVYSNQPQHF.

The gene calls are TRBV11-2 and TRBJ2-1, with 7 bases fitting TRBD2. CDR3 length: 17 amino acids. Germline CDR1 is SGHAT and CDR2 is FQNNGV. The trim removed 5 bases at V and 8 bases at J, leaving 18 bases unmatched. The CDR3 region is CASSPPLGGGGFDEQFF. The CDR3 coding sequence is TGTGCCAGCAGCCCACCTCTTGGGGGGGGGGGTTTCGATGAGCAGTTCTTC.

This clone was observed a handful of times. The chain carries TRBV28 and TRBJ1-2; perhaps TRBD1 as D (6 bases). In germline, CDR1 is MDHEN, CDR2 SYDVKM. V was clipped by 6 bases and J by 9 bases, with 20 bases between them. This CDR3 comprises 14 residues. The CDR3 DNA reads TGTGCCAGCAGCCTAGGGGGGAAGCATCCGAGCTACACCTTC. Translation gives CASSLGGKHPSYTF.

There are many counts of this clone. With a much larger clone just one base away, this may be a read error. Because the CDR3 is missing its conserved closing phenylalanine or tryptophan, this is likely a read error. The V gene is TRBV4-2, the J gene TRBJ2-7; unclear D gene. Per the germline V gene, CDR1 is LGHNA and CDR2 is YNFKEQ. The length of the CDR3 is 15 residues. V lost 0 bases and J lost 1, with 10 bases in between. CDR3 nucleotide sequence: TGTGCCAGCAGCCAAGAGGGTTCTAGATCCTACGAGCAGTACTCC. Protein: CASSQEGSRSYEQYS.